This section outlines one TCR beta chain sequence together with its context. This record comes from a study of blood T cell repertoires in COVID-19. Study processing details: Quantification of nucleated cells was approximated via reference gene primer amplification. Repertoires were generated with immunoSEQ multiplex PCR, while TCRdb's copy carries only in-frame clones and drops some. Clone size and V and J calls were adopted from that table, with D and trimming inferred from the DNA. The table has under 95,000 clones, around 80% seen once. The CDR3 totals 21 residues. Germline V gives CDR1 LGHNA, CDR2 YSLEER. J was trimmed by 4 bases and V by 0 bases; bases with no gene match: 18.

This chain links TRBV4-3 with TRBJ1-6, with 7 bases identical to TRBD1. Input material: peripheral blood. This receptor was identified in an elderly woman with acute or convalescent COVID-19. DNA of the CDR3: TGCGCCAGCAGCCAAGAAGTTGGGACCCACAGGGGATACAAGTATAATTCACCCCTCCACTTT. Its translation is CASSQEVGTHRGYKYNSPLHF.